The next 25 T cell receptor beta chains were all read from a single sample in a study of cytomegalovirus exposure and HLA in healthy donors. The study ran its PCR with 60 Vbeta and 13 Jbeta primers. Here immunoSEQ multiplex PCR was the method, and the copy in TCRdb shows in-frame clones only, minus some. The top ten clones hold roughly 4% of a sample with 100,000 to 150,000 clones, 78% of them seen once. Specimen: PBMCs. The receptors shown here come from a man in his forties or fifties in good health and CMV-seronegative.

This sequence joins TRBV19 and TRBJ1-2; 7 positions match TRBD1. V trimming: 2 bases; J trimming: 8 bases; junction bases outside the gene matches: 11. Germline CDR1 LNHDA, CDR2 SQIVND (reference sequence). The length of the CDR3 is 15 residues. DNA for the CDR3: TGTGCCAGTAGTATACTACAGGGGCAACTCGGCGGCTACACCTTC. The encoded protein is CASSILQGQLGGYTF.

V is TRBV28 and J is TRBJ1-3; TRBD1 aligns across 9 bases. V lost 8 bases, J lost 3 bases, and 11 bases stayed unmatched. This CDR3 region has 16 residues. The germline V gene has CDR1 MDHEN and CDR2 SYDVKM. CDR3 DNA sequence: TGTGCCAGCGGGGCGGGACAGGGCCTATTTGGAAACACCATATATTTT. Translation: CASGAGQGLFGNTIYF.

This clone was recorded only once. The chain recombines TRBV5-4 with TRBJ2-1, with 14 positions matching TRBD2. Germline V gives CDR1 SGHNT, CDR2 YYREEE (reference sequence). J lost 0 bases, V lost 3 bases, and 8 bases had no gene match. The CDR3 runs 19 residues. CDR3 in DNA: TGTGCCAGCAGCTCACCGGGACTAGCGGGGGTAAGCTCCTACAATGAGCAGTTCTTC. It codes for CASSSPGLAGVSSYNEQFF.

The chain uses TRBV19 and TRBJ1-2, with unresolved D. This CDR3 is 12 amino acids long. V dropped 3 bases and J dropped 8 bases, with 10 bases sitting between them. The germline V gene has CDR1 LNHDA and CDR2 SQIVND (reference sequence). The CDR3 is CASSIYHEGYTF. CDR3 nucleotides: TGTGCCAGTAGTATCTATCACGAAGGCTACACCTTC.

The CDR3 protein is CASSSVGRGINEQFF. In nucleotides, the CDR3 is TGTGCCAGCAGCTCCGTGGGGCGCGGCATCAATGAGCAGTTCTTC. The chain employs TRBV11-1 and TRBJ2-1; D possibly corresponds to TRBD1 (5 bases). The V gene lost 4 bases and the J gene lost 6 bases, with 16 bases spanning the gap. This CDR3 spans 15 amino acids. CDR1 SGHAT and CDR2 FQDESV come from the germline V gene (reference sequence).

The J gene is TRBJ2-1, the V gene TRBV5-4, with 9 bases identical to TRBD1. V shed 4 bases and J 6 bases; nucleotides not matched to a gene: 8. CDR3 size: 15 residues. Germline CDR1 and CDR2: SGHNT and YYREEE (reference sequence). The CDR3 reads CASSPRGTGTNEQFF. The CDR3 DNA follows: TGTGCCAGCAGCCCCAGGGGGACAGGGACCAATGAGCAGTTCTTC.

This chain links TRBV19 with TRBJ1-1; 8 bases are a match to TRBD1. J gave up 4 bases and V 8 bases, and 9 bases lay outside the gene matches. The length of the CDR3 is 14 residues. The V gene's germline CDR1 is LNHDA and CDR2 SQIVND (reference sequence). The CDR3 DNA follows: TGTGCCAGTCTTGACAGGGGAAGGGGCACTGAAGCTTTCTTT. It encodes CASLDRGRGTEAFF. The complete variable domain, with remaining parts taken from reference TRBV19 and TRBJ1-1, reads DGGITQSPKYLFRKEGQNVTLSCEQNLNHDAMYWYRQDPGQGLRLIYYSQIVNDFQKGDIAEGYSVSREKKESFPLTVTSAQKNPTAFYLCASLDRGRGTEAFFGQGTRLTVV.

A word on this clone: The identical CDR3 is also encoded by other nucleotide sequences in the sample. V and J are TRBV7-2 and TRBJ1-2; 9 bases match TRBD1. Looked up from germline, CDR1 is SGHTA and CDR2 is FQGNSA. Trimming took 4 bases from V and 5 from J; bases not matched to a gene: 11. The length of the CDR3 is 16 residues. CDR3 sequence: CASSSRPGQGTYGYTF. The DNA of the CDR3 is TGTGCCAGCAGCTCCCGCCCGGGACAGGGTACTTATGGCTACACCTTC.

The chain couples TRBV5-1 to TRBJ2-3; TRBD1 matches 7 bases. The germline CDR1 and CDR2 sequences are SGHRS and YFSETQ. J lost 2 bases, V lost 6 bases, and 6 bases had no gene match. This CDR3 contains 14 residues. The CDR3 region is CASKSGTATDTQYF. DNA of the CDR3: TGCGCCAGCAAATCGGGGACAGCCACAGATACGCAGTATTTT.

The genes are TRBV2 and TRBJ1-4, with TRBD1 as a possible D gene (5 bases). Germline V gene data show CDR1 as SNHLY and CDR2 as FYNNEI. This CDR3 contains 14 residues. V was trimmed by 6 bases and J by 4 bases, leaving 12 bases between them. CDR3 nucleotide sequence: TGTGCCAGCAGGAGCCGGGGGGGTAATGAAAAACTGTTTTTT. This sequence encodes CASRSRGGNEKLFF.

V gene TRBV28 combines with J gene TRBJ1-5; D unclear. Germline V gene lookup returns CDR1 MDHEN and CDR2 SYDVKM. The CDR3 length is 16 residues. V was trimmed by 5 bases and J by 7 bases, leaving 21 bases between them. This CDR3 reads CASSPATGRVGQPQHF. The CDR3 DNA reads as TGTGCCAGCAGTCCAGCTACCGGGAGGGTAGGACAGCCCCAGCATTTT.

The chain couples TRBV21-1 to TRBJ1-3. TRBV21-1 constitutes a pseudogene. The CDR3 sequence is 16 residues long. The DNA of the CDR3 is TGTGCCAGCAGCCGAGAATCCTTCTCCCCTGGAAACACCATATATTTT. It encodes CASSRESFSPGNTIYF.

The chain recombines TRBV7-6 with TRBJ2-3; TRBD2 is a possible D gene (6 bases). CDR1 is SGHVS and CDR2 is FNYEAQ in the germline V gene. The length of the CDR3 is 14 residues. Trimming took off 5 bases at V and 4 bases at J, with 13 bases between the two ends. CDR3 DNA sequence: TGTGCCAGCAGCACCCGCAGGGAGGCAGATACGCAGTATTTT. It yields the protein CASSTRREADTQYF.

V usage is TRBV5-1 and J usage is TRBJ2-3; 7 bases fit TRBD2. Germline trimming cut 4 bases from V and 1 base from J; bases unmatched to any gene: 6. The CDR3 is 15 residues long. Germline CDR1 reads SGHRS; CDR2 reads YFSETQ. The chain's CDR3 is CASSPPSGGTDTQYF. Written as DNA, the CDR3 is TGCGCCAGCAGCCCGCCAAGCGGGGGCACAGATACGCAGTATTTT.

This clone was seen a few times. The CDR3 DNA reads TGTGCCAGCAGCTTAGGTCACAGTACCAATCAGCCCCAGCATTTT. This translates into CASSLGHSTNQPQHF. The V and J genes are TRBV11-2 and TRBJ1-5; D is unresolved. Trimming removed 1 base at V and 3 bases at J, with 10 bases between. CDR3 length equals 15 residues. Germline assignment: CDR1 SGHAT and CDR2 FQNNGV.

This clone appeared a single time. CDR3 coding DNA: TGTGCCAGCAGCTTACCCGGGATCAACGAGCAGTACTTC. Amino acids: CASSLPGINEQYF. The chain couples TRBV7-8 to TRBJ2-7, with D possibly being TRBD2 (5 bases). The V gene lost 2 bases and the J gene lost 5 bases, with 10 bases spanning the gap. From germline, CDR1 is SGHVS and CDR2 FQNEAQ. The CDR3 length is 13 residues.

This clone was seen just once. This chain joins TRBV7-2 and TRBJ1-5; D gene uncertain. The CDR3 extends over 16 amino acids. Germline CDR1 reads SGHTA; CDR2 reads FQGNSA. V was shortened by 1 base and J by 3 bases, with 13 bases between the two germline ends. Here the CDR3 DNA reads TGTGCCAGCAGCTTAGTTGCCGGTGACTTCAATCAGCCCCAGCATTTT. Its protein product is CASSLVAGDFNQPQHF.

This clone was seen only once. This chain joins TRBV7-6 and TRBJ1-6, with D unclear. The CDR3 is 12 residues long. Trimming removed 1 base from V and 9 bases from J, with 4 bases in between. Germline CDR1 SGHVS, CDR2 FNYEAQ. The CDR3 DNA sequence: TGTGCCAGCAGCTTAGGGCCTTCACCCCTCCACTTT. As protein: CASSLGPSPLHF.

The V and J genes are TRBV4-2 and TRBJ1-6, with D unclear. Germline V gives CDR1 LGHNA, CDR2 YNFKEQ. The V end was cut by 0 bases, the J end by 9 bases, with 9 bases between. The CDR3 spans 14 residues. The CDR3: CASSQDPGGSPLHF. The CDR3 DNA reads TGTGCCAGCAGCCAAGATCCTGGAGGTTCACCCCTCCACTTT.

The chain couples TRBV18 to TRBJ1-3, with D possibly matching TRBD1 (6 bases). Trimming left V 6 bases short and J 0 bases short, with 9 bases between. CDR1 KGHSH and CDR2 LQKENI come from the germline V gene. The CDR3 covers 14 residues. The DNA for the CDR3 is TGTGCCAGCTCCCGACAGGACTCTGGAAACACCATATATTTT. Translating it yields CASSRQDSGNTIYF.

The rearrangement uses TRBV9 and TRBJ2-6, with 7 bases identical to TRBD1. The CDR3 loop spans 16 amino acids. With 6 bases clipped from V and 0 bases from J, the junction kept 6 bases outside the gene matches. Germline loops: CDR1 SGDLS, CDR2 YYNGEE. The CDR3 loop reads CASTRNRGSGANVLTF. CDR3 bases: TGTGCCAGCACCAGAAACAGGGGCTCTGGGGCCAACGTCCTGACTTTC. Full variable domain (outside the CDR3, taken from reference TRBV9 and TRBJ2-6): DSGVTQTPKHLITATGQRVTLRCSPRSGDLSVYWYQQSLDQGLQFLIQYYNGEERAKGNILERFSAQQFPDLHSELNLSSLELGDSALYFCASTRNRGSGANVLTFGAGSRLTVL.

On this clone: The sample carries other DNA sequences with the same CDR3. This chain connects TRBV7-2 to TRBJ1-1; D is unclear. The germline gives CDR1 SGHTA, CDR2 FQGNSA. V shed 2 bases and J shed 5 bases, with 15 bases lying between them. The CDR3 is 15 residues long. Here the CDR3 reads CASSLFVGRGTEAFF. CDR3 nucleotide sequence: TGTGCCAGCAGCTTATTCGTTGGTCGAGGGACTGAAGCTTTCTTT.

The sample holds a few counts of this clone. The chain links TRBV29-1 to TRBJ1-5; 8 nucleotides line up with TRBD1. In germline, CDR1 is SQVTM, CDR2 ANQGSEA. The CDR3 consists of 12 residues. V lost 6 bases, J lost 7 bases, and 5 bases stayed unmatched. CDR3 loop: CSVGQGAQPQHF. In nucleotides, the CDR3 is TGCAGCGTAGGGCAGGGGGCCCAGCCCCAGCATTTT.

This clone was recorded only once. V gene TRBV6-6 combines with J gene TRBJ1-1; a possible D gene is TRBD1 (5 bases). The CDR3 spans 13 residues. V shed 7 bases and J shed 1 base, with 10 bases lying between them. CDR1 and CDR2 (germline): MNHNY, SVGAGI (reference sequence). CDR3 DNA: TGTGCCAGCACCTTAACAGGGAACACTGAAGCTTTCTTT. It translates to CASTLTGNTEAFF.

The V and J genes are TRBV7-2 and TRBJ2-7, with a weak D call TRBD2 (7 bases). The CDR3 loop spans 15 amino acids. The germline V and J ends were trimmed by 2 bases and 1 base, with 12 bases remaining between them. Germline loops: CDR1 SGHTA, CDR2 FQGNSA. This CDR3 is CASSLRGGLSYEQYF. The CDR3 nucleotides read TGTGCCAGCAGCTTAAGGGGGGGCCTTTCCTACGAGCAGTACTTC. The full variable domain, completed using reference TRBV7-2 and TRBJ2-7, is GAGVSQSPSNKVTEKGKDVELRCDPISGHTALYWYRQSLGQGLEFLIYFQGNSAPDKSGLPSDRFSAERTGGSVSTLTIQRTQQEDSAVYLCASSLRGGLSYEQYFGPGTRLTVT.